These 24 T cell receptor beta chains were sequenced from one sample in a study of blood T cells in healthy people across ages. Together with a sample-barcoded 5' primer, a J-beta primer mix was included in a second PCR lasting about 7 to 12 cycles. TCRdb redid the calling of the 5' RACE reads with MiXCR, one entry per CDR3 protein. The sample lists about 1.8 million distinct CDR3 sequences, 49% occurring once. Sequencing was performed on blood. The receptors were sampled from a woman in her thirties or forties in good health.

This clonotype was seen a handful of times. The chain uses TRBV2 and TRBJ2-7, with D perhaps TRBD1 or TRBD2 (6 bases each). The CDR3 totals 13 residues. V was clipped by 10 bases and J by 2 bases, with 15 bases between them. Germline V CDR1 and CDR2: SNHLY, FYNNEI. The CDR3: CATRGTTAYEQYF. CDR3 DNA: TGTGCCACCCGCGGGACAACCGCCTACGAGCAGTACTTC.

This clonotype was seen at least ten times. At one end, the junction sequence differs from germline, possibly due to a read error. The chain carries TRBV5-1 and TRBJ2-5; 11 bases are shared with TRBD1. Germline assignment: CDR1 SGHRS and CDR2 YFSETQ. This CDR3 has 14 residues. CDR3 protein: CASSFGTGGETQYF. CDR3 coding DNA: TGTGCCAGCAGCTTCGGGACAGGGGGAGAGACCCAGTACTTC.

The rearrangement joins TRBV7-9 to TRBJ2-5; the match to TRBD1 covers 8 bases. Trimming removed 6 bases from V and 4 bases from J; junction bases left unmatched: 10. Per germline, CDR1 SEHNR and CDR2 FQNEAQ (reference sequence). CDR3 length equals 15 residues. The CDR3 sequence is CASRKVQGAGETQYF. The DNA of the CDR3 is TGTGCCAGCAGGAAAGTTCAGGGGGCGGGAGAGACCCAGTACTTC.

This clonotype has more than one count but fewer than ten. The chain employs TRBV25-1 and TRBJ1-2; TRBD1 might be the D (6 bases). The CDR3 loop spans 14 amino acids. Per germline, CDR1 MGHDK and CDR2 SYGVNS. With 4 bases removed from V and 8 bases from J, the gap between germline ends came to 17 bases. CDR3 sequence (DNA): TGTGCCAGCAGTGGAGGGACACCTCGGGAAGGCTACACCTTC. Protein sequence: CASSGGTPREGYTF.

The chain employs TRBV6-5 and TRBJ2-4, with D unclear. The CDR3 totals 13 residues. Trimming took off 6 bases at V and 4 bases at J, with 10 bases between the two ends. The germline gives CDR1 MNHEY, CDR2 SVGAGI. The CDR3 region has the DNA TGTGCCAGCAGGGGTGGGGTGAAAAACATTCAGTACTTC. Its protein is CASRGGVKNIQYF.

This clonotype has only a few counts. CDR3 DNA: TGCGCCAGCAGTGAACGGGAAAGAAGCTCCTACAATGAGCAGTTCTTC. Encoded protein: CASSERERSSYNEQFF. The chain joins TRBV10-1 to TRBJ2-1, with a possible D match to TRBD2 (5 bases). Germline CDR1 reads WNHNN; CDR2 reads SYGVQD (reference sequence). Trimming removed 3 bases from V and 0 bases from J, with 12 bases in between. The CDR3 has 16 residues.

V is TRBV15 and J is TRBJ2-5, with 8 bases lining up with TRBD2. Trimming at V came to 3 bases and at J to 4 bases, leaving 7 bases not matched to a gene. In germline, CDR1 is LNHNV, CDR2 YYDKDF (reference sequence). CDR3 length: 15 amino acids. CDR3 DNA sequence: TGTGCCACCAGCAGCCGTAGCGGGGTCGGAGAGACCCAGTACTTC. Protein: CATSSRSGVGETQYF.

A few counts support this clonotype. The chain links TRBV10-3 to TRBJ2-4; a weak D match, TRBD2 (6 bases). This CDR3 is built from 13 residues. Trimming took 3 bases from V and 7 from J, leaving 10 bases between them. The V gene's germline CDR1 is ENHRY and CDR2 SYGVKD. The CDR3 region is CAISDETRNIQYF. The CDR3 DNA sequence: TGTGCCATCAGTGATGAGACTAGGAACATTCAGTACTTC.

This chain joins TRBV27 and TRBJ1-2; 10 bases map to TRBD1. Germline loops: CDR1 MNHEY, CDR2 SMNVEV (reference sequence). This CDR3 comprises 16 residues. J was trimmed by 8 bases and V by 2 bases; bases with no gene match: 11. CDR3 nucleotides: TGTGCCAGCAGTTTAACATCCGGGACAGGGGTAATAGGCTACACCTTC. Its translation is CASSLTSGTGVIGYTF.

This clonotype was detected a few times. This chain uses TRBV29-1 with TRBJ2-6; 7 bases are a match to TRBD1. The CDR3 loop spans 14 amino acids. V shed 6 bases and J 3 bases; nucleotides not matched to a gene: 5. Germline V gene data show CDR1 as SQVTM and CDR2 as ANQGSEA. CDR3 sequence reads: CSVETGVGANVLTF. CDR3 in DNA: TGCAGCGTCGAAACAGGGGTTGGGGCCAACGTCCTGACTTTC.

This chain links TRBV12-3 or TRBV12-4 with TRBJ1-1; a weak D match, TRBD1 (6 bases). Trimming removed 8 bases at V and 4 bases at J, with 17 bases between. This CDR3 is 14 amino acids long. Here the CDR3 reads CASARRGSSTEAFF. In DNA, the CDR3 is TGTGCCAGCGCCCGCAGGGGATCGAGCACTGAAGCTTTCTTT.

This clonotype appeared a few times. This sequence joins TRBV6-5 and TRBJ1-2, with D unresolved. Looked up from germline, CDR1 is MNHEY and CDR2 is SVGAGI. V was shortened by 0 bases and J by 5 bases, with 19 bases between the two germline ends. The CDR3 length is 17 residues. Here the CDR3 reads CASSYSEDNTYLYGYTF. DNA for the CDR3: TGTGCCAGCAGTTACTCTGAAGACAACACGTACCTTTATGGCTACACCTTC.

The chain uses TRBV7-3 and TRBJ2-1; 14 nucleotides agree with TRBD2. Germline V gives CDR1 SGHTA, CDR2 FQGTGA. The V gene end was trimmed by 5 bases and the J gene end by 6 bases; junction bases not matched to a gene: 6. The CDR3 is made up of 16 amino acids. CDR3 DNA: TGTGCCAGCAGCCGACTAGCGGGGGGGCTTCGCAATGAGCAGTTCTTC. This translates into CASSRLAGGLRNEQFF.

The CDR3 coding sequence is TGTGCCAGCAGTCCTCAGTGGAGGCCCCAGCATTTT. Its translation is CASSPQWRPQHF. V is TRBV12-3 or TRBV12-4 and J is TRBJ1-5; D is undetermined. Trimming removed 5 bases at V and 9 bases at J, with 11 bases between. The CDR3 is 12 residues long.

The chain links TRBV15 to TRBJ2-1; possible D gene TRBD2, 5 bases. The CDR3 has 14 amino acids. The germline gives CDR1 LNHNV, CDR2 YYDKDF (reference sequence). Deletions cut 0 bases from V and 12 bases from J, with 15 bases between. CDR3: CATSRDDRGGTQFF. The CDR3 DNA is TGTGCCACCAGCAGAGATGATCGGGGTGGCACGCAGTTCTTC.

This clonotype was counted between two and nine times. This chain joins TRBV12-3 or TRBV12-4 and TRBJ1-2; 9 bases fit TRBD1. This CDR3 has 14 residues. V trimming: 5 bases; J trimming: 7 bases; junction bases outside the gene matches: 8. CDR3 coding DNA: TGTGCCAGCAGTGGACAGGGGAAAAGGAGTGGCTACACCTTC. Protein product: CASSGQGKRSGYTF.

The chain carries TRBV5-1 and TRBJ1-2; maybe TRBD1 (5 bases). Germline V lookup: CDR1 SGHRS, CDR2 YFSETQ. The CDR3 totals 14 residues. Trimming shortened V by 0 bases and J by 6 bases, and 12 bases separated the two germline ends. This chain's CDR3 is CASSLERGEDGYTF. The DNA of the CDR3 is TGCGCCAGCAGCTTGGAGCGGGGGGAGGATGGCTACACCTTC.

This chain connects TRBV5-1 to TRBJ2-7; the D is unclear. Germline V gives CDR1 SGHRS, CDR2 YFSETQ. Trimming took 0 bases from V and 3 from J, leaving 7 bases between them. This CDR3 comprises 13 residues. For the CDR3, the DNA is TGCGCCAGCAGCTTGGCCAAGGACTACGAGCAGTACTTC. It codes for CASSLAKDYEQYF.

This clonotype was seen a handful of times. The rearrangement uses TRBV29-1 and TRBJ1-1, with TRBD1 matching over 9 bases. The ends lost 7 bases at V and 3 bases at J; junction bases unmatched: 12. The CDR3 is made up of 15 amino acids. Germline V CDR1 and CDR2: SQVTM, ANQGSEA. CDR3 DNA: TGCAGCGCTGTCGGATCGGGACAGGGATACACTGAAGCTTTCTTT. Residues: CSAVGSGQGYTEAFF.

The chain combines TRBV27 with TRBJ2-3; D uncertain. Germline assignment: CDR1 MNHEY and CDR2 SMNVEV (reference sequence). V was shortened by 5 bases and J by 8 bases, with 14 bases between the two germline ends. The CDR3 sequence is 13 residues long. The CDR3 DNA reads TGTGCCAGCAGTCAGCGACCAGGAGTTACGCAGTATTTT. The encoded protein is CASSQRPGVTQYF.

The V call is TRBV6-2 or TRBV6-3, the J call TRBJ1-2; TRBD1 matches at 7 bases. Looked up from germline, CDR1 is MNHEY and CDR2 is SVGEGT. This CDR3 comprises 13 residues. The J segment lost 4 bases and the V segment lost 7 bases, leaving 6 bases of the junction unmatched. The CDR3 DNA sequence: TGTGCCAGCACCACGGGACAGCTCTATGGCTACACCTTC. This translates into CASTTGQLYGYTF.

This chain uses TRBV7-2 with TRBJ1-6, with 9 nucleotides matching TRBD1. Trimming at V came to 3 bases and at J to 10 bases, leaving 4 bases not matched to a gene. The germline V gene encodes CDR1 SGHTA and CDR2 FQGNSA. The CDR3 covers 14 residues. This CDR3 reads CASSFDRGGSPLHF. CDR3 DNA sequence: TGTGCCAGCAGCTTCGACAGGGGGGGCTCACCCCTCCACTTT.

The CDR3 DNA is TGTGCCAGCAGCCCCGGGGAGGGGAGGTCCTACGAGCAGTACTTC. Residues: CASSPGEGRSYEQYF. The chain carries TRBV12-3 or TRBV12-4 and TRBJ2-7, with 7 nucleotides matching TRBD2. The CDR3 spans 15 residues. V trimming: 6 bases; J trimming: 1 base; junction bases outside the gene matches: 9.

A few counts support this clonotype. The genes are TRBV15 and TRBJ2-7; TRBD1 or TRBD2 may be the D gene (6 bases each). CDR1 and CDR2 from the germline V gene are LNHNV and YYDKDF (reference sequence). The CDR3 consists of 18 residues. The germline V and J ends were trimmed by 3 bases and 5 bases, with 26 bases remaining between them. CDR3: CATSSPSSVGGDRDEQYF. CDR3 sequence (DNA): TGTGCCACCAGCAGTCCATCCTCGGTGGGGGGCGATCGGGACGAGCAGTACTTC.